A single sample is the source of the 6 T cell receptor beta chains below, sequenced in a study of Ad26.COV2.S vaccination and SARS-CoV-2 variants. Using immunoSEQ multiplex PCR, the repertoire was profiled, and TCRdb retains in-frame clones only, with some absent. This table holds 300,000 to 400,000 clones, around 87% found once. The treatment denotes: 15 to 20 received Ad26.COV2.S at low or high dose, single or two shots; 5 received placebo; per-sample allocation not given. Each sample was drawn 63 days after the first injection (of vaccine or placebo). Sequences were derived from peripheral blood, sampled in a trial of Ad26.COV2.S vaccine versus placebo. These receptors came from a person between 18 and 65 years old who received the Ad26.COV2.S COVID-19 vaccine or a placebo.

This sequence joins TRBV6-5 and TRBJ1-1, with unresolved D. Germline V gene sequence: CDR1 MNHEY, CDR2 SVGAGI. The length of the CDR3 is 14 residues. V lost 5 bases, J lost 4 bases, and 14 bases lay in between. The CDR3 bases are TGTGCCAGCAGTCTCGGGGAGGGATTCACTGAAGCTTTCTTT. It encodes CASSLGEGFTEAFF.

The chain employs TRBV6-1 and TRBJ1-2; D is ambiguous. The CDR3 length is 12 residues. Germline CDR1 and CDR2: MNHNS and SASEGT. The V end lost 2 bases, the J end lost 4 bases, and 5 bases lay between the germline ends. The CDR3 DNA sequence: TGTGCCAGCAGTGAATACCCCTATGGCTACACCTTC. It encodes CASSEYPYGYTF.

This clone has only one observation. The chain links TRBV19 to TRBJ1-1; D may be TRBD1 (5 bases). There are 12 residues in the CDR3. Germline V gives CDR1 LNHDA, CDR2 SQIVND (reference sequence). V gave up 9 bases and J gave up 8 bases, with 16 bases separating them. The CDR3 loop reads CASQDRGVEAFF. DNA for the CDR3: TGTGCCAGCCAAGATCGAGGGGTCGAAGCTTTCTTT.

V gene TRBV5-5 combines with J gene TRBJ1-5, with a possible D match to TRBD1 (5 bases). This CDR3 comprises 15 residues. Germline V lookup: CDR1 SGHKS, CDR2 YYEKEE (reference sequence). Trimming took off 4 bases at V and 7 bases at J, with 18 bases between the two ends. In DNA, the CDR3 is TGTGCCAGCAGCACTCGGGGCGGGCCGGGGCAGCCCCAGCATTTT. It is translated as CASSTRGGPGQPQHF.

This chain connects TRBV7-8 to TRBJ2-5; D tentatively reads TRBD1 or TRBD2 (7 bases each). The germline CDR1 and CDR2 sequences are SGHVS and FQNEAQ. The V end was cut by 5 bases, the J end by 4 bases, with 17 bases between. This CDR3 spans 15 amino acids. For the CDR3, the DNA is TGTGCCAGCAGCACCCGACAGGGAGGGGGAGAGACCCAGTACTTC. The encoded protein is CASSTRQGGGETQYF.

The V and J genes are TRBV7-2 and TRBJ2-2; D ambiguous. Trimming took 5 bases from V and 4 from J, leaving 5 bases between them. The CDR3 contains 12 residues. Germline CDR1 and CDR2: SGHTA and FQGNSA. CDR3 protein: CASSTSTGELFF. Written as DNA, the CDR3 is TGTGCCAGCAGCACGTCCACCGGGGAGCTGTTTTTT. Full variable domain (rest looked up from reference TRBV7-2 and TRBJ2-2): GAGVSQSPSNKVTEKGKDVELRCDPISGHTALYWYRQSLGQGLEFLIYFQGNSAPDKSGLPSDRFSAERTGGSVSTLTIQRTQQEDSAVYLCASSTSTGELFFGEGSRLTVL.